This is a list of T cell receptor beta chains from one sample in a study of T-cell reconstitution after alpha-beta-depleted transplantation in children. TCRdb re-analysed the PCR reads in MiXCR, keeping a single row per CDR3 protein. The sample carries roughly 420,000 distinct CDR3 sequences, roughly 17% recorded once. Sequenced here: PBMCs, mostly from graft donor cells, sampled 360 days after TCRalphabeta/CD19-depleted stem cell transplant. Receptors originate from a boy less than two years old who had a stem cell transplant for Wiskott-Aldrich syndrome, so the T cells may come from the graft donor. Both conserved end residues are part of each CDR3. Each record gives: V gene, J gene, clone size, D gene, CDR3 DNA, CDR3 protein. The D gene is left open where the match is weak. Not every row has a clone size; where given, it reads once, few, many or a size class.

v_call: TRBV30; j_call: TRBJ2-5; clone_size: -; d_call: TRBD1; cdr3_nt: TGTGCCTGGAGTGTAAGACAGGGAGAGACCCAGTACTTC; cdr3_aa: CAWSVRQGETQYF
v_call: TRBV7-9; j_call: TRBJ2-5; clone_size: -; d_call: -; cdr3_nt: TGTGCCAGCAGCTCTACAGCAGCCCAAGAGACCCAGTACTTC; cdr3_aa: CASSSTAAQETQYF
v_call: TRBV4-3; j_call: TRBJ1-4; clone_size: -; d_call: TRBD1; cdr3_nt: TGCGCCAGCAGCCAACGCCTTGGGACAGGGGTCGAAAAACTGTTTTTT; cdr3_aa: CASSQRLGTGVEKLFF
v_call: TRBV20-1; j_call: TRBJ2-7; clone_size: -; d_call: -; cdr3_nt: TGCAGTGCTAGTCCGGCTCGGGACGGGCACTACGAGCAGTACTTC; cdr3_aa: CSASPARDGHYEQYF
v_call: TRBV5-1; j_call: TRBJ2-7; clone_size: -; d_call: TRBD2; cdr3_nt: TGCGCCAGCAGCTTGGGGCGGGAGTATCTCGAGCAGTACTTC; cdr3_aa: CASSLGREYLEQYF
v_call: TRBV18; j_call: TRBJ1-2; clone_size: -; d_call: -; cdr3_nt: TGTGCCAGCTCACAATCCCTCAGGGATCTTTTGGCCTATGGCTACACCTTC; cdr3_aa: CASSQSLRDLLAYGYTF
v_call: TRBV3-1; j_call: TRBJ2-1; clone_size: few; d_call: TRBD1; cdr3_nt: TGTGCCAGCAGCCAAGATTGGGGGACAGTACCCAATGAGCAGTTCTTC; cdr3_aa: CASSQDWGTVPNEQFF
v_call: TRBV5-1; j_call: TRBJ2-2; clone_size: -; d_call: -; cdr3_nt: TGCGCCAGCAGAAAGCGGCATCCTTCAATTTTCAACACCGGGGAGCTGTTTTTT; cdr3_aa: CASRKRHPSIFNTGELFF
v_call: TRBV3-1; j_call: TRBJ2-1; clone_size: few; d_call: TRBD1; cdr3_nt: TGTGCCAGCAGCCAAGGGGACAGGGGCTATGAGCAGTTCTTC; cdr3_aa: CASSQGDRGYEQFF
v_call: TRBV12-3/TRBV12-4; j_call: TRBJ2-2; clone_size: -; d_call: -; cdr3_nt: TGTGCCAGCAGTTTGGGAACCGGGATCCTGGGGAGAAACACCGGGGAGCTGTTTTTT; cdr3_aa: CASSLGTGILGRNTGELFF
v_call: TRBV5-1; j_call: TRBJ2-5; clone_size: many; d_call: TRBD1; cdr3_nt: TGCGCCAGCAGCTTGAGGCAGGGGGAAGAGACCCAGTACTTC; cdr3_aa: CASSLRQGEETQYF
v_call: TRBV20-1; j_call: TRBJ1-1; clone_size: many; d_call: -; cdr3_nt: TGCAGTGCCCGACGAGGGGCAAGGGGCACTGAAGCTTTCTTT; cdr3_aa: CSARRGARGTEAFF
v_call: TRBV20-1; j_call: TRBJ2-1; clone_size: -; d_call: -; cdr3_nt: TGCAGTGCTCCAGGTTCACGCAACCCGAGGAAGCAGTTCTTC; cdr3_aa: CSAPGSRNPRKQFF
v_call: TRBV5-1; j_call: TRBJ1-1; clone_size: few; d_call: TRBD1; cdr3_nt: TGCGCCAGCAGCTCCAGGGACAGGCCGAACACTGAAGCTTTCTTT; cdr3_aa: CASSSRDRPNTEAFF
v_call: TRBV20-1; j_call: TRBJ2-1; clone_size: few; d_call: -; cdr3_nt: TGCAGTGCCGAGGGCCCTTTCGGGACCTACAATGAGCAGTTCTTC; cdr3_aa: CSAEGPFGTYNEQFF
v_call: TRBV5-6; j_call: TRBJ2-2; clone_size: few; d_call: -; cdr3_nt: TGTGCCAGCAGCTTTTCCCCCTTCACCGGGGAGCTGTTTTTT; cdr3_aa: CASSFSPFTGELFF
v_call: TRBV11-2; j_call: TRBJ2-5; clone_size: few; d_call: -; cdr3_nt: TGTGCCAGCAGCTTAGGGGTAGGATGGGAAGAGACCCAGTACTTC; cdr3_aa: CASSLGVGWEETQYF
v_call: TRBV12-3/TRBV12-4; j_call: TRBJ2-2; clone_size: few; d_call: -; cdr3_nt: TGTGCCAGCAGTCCCAGGAGGGATCGCCGAGACACCGGGGAGCTGTTTTTT; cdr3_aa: CASSPRRDRRDTGELFF
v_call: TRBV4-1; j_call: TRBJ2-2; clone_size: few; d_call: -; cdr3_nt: TGCGCCAGCAGCCAGCGGGACAGTTTAACCGGGGAGCTGTTTTTT; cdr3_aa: CASSQRDSLTGELFF
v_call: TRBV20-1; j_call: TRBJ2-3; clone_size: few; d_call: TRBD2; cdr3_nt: TGCAGTGCTGGGCTAGCGGGAGGTTCAGATACGCAGTATTTT; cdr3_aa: CSAGLAGGSDTQYF
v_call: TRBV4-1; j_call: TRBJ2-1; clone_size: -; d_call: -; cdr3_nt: TGCGCCAGCAGCCAATATTTCCACAATGAGCAGTTCTTC; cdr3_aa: CASSQYFHNEQFF
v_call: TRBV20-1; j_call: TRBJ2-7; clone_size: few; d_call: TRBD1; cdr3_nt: TGCAGTGCTCTCCCTCGACAGGGGTCGTACGAGCAGTACTTC; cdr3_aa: CSALPRQGSYEQYF